What follows are 8 T cell receptor beta chains derived from one specimen sequenced in a study of cytomegalovirus exposure and HLA in healthy donors (dated by TCRdb to about 2017). Libraries were built with the immunoSEQ multiplex PCR assay. The multiplex PCR relied on a mix of 60 forward primers for TCR Vbeta segments and 13 reverse primers for TCR Jbeta segments. TCRdb provides this immuneACCESS table in a form limited to in-frame rearrangements. Some clones are lacking; in checked studies, under half of them reflect an unresolved V gene, and why the rest are absent is not known. For this sample the table gives roughly 130,000 clones, of which over 8% were detected only once. The ten largest clones capture less than 7% of the sample. Sequencing used PBMCs. These receptor sequences come from a man in his forties in good health and CMV-seronegative.

In its sample, this clone was seen a few times. The chain has TRBV9 and TRBJ2-4, with D possibly being TRBD2 (6 bases). V was trimmed by 4 bases and J by 0 bases, leaving 14 bases between them. From germline, CDR1 is SGDLS and CDR2 YYNGEE. This CDR3 region has 16 residues. This chain's CDR3 is CASSPTSGVAKNIQYF. Written as DNA, the CDR3 is TGTGCCAGCAGCCCCACCTCGGGAGTAGCCAAAAACATTCAGTACTTC. The entire variable domain, with the rest obtained from reference TRBV9 and TRBJ2-4, is as follows: DSGVTQTPKHLITATGQRVTLRCSPRSGDLSVYWYQQSLDQGLQFLIQYYNGEERAKGNILERFSAQQFPDLHSELNLSSLELGDSALYFCASSPTSGVAKNIQYFGAGTRLSVL.

In its sample, this clone was seen a few times. V usage is TRBV4-3 and J usage is TRBJ1-4, with TRBD1 matching 10 bases. With 1 base clipped from V and 2 bases from J, the junction kept 10 bases outside the gene matches. The CDR3 has 19 residues. Germline CDR1 LGHNA, CDR2 YSLEER. Here the CDR3 reads CASSQGQGATMTTNEKLFF. CDR3 nucleotide sequence: TGCGCCAGCAGCCAAGGACAGGGGGCGACTATGACGACTAATGAAAAACTGTTTTTT.

This chain connects TRBV5-6 to TRBJ1-1, with TRBD1 matching over 8 bases. The junction had 5 bases not matched to a gene; V was cut back by 3 bases and J by 1 base. The CDR3 covers 15 residues. Germline CDR1 and CDR2: SGHDT and YYEEEE. The DNA for the CDR3 is TGTGCCAGCAGCTGGGTGACAGGGGCGAACACTGAAGCTTTCTTT. Encoded protein: CASSWVTGANTEAFF.

This chain uses TRBV4-1 with TRBJ2-7; 7 nucleotides align to TRBD1. J was trimmed by 5 bases and V by 0 bases; bases with no gene match: 7. CDR3 length: 15 amino acids. Germline V gives CDR1 MGHRA, CDR2 YSYEKL. CDR3 sequence reads: CASSQEPGGYHEQYF. The CDR3 nucleotides read TGCGCCAGCAGCCAAGAACCAGGGGGATACCACGAGCAGTACTTC.

J is TRBJ2-2 and V is TRBV5-4; D uncertain. The germline CDR1 and CDR2 sequences are SGHNT and YYREEE (reference sequence). This CDR3 region has 12 residues. The V end was cut by 0 bases, the J end by 8 bases, with 5 bases between. The CDR3 is CASSLAAGELFF. In nucleotides, the CDR3 is TGTGCCAGCAGCTTGGCCGCGGGGGAGCTGTTTTTT.

This clone has more than one count but fewer than ten. CDR3 DNA: TGTGCCAGCAGGCGGGCCCCTAATGAGCAGTTCTTC. This gives the protein CASRRAPNEQFF. The chain links TRBV6-1 to TRBJ2-1; D is possibly TRBD2 (5 bases). V shed 6 bases and J shed 7 bases, with 10 bases lying between them. Germline values: CDR1 MNHNS, CDR2 SASEGT. The CDR3 sequence is 12 residues long.

The chain is built from TRBV4-3 and TRBJ1-1; a possible D gene is TRBD1 (6 bases). CDR3 size: 14 residues. Trimming removed 1 base from V and 7 bases from J, with 13 bases in between. The V gene's germline CDR1 is LGHNA and CDR2 YSLEER. CDR3 loop: CASSQGGGSFEAFF. CDR3 sequence (DNA): TGCGCCAGCAGCCAAGGCGGGGGCAGCTTTGAAGCTTTCTTT.

This clone showed up just a few times. The chain couples TRBV5-1 to TRBJ1-1; TRBD1 is a possible D gene (6 bases). This CDR3 contains 15 residues. Germline values: CDR1 SGHRS, CDR2 YFSETQ. The ends were cut back, 3 bases at V and 1 base at J, with 13 bases in the middle. The CDR3 spells CASSSSDSPNTEAFF. Here the CDR3 DNA reads TGCGCCAGCAGCTCCTCGGACAGCCCGAACACTGAAGCTTTCTTT.